The present entry profiles one T cell receptor (beta chain) with its context. The repertoire was sequenced with immunoSEQ multiplex PCR; TCRdb's copy has only in-frame clones and lacks some. The table shows about 220,000 clones, with approximately 88% occurring only once. This entry is derived from a study of blood T cell repertoires in COVID-19. Background on the study: Specimens from acute and convalescent COVID-19 originated in the United States, Italy and Spain.

CDR1 is SQVTM, CDR2 ANQGSEA, per germline. The CDR3 is 17 amino acids. With V trimmed by 4 bases and J by 3 bases, 16 bases remained unmatched. The TCR was taken from a woman aged 25-40 years with acute COVID-19. The chain uses TRBV29-1 and TRBJ2-7; 9 nucleotides agree with TRBD1. Sequencing was carried out using PBMCs or T cells enriched from blood (not recorded which). This CDR3 reads CSVAGGTGPTGRYEQYF. In DNA form, the CDR3 reads TGCAGCGTTGCTGGGGGGACAGGGCCGACAGGGCGCTACGAGCAGTACTTC.